This entry is about one T cell receptor beta chain. Its cognate antigen has yet to be identified. There are no base qualities to consult, and no much larger clone falls within one base. These data come from a study of cytomegalovirus exposure and HLA in healthy donors (dated by TCRdb to about 2017). Looking at the study overall: In an earlier analysis of approximately 640 of the donors, 276 Gb of sequence data and about 110 million unique TCR beta sequences from about 180 million T cells were reported. Approximately 300 gigabases of sequencing data and approximately 91 million unique TCR sequences made up an early release that covered around 640 HLA-typed donors. The genetic ancestry cluster associated with self-reported Caucasian donors included 81% of the roughly 410 genotyped donors. The study was designed to test whether signatures of past pathogen exposure could be identified by cataloging public T cell receptors. The study used immunosequencing to profile the T cell repertoires of approximately 640 subjects and linked those repertoires to cytomegalovirus serostatus. A separate validation cohort of over 95 different subjects was used in addition to the roughly 670-subject first cohort. High-throughput TCR immunosequencing, statistical association of individual TCRs with disease status, and machine learning were combined to predict cytomegalovirus infection status. A later analysis re-analyzed previously published TCR beta repertoires from roughly 690 donors and added high-resolution HLA genotyping to study TCR occurrence patterns. Rather than using new phenotypic data, the later analysis identified candidate immune exposures from TCR beta sequences and from how often those sequences occurred across donors. An earlier analysis of 587 of the donors applied high-throughput TCR beta sequencing to assess whether each TCR beta V gene segment acted as functional or pseudogenic. Donor age, sex, ethnicity and CMV serostatus were collected together with the repertoire data. A later genetic analysis took genome-wide SNP genotypes for about three fifths of the roughly 670 donors and used that subset as a discovery cohort. All discovery cohort repertoires had been generated using a single sequencing platform. HLA typing included class I and class II loci at four-digit resolution. Typing coverage differed by locus: A, B, C, DRB1 and DQB1 were typed in about 620-630 donors, DQA1 in roughly 510, DPA1 in 600 to 610, and DPB1 in roughly 450. Roughly 5 DR-DQ haplotypes were handled as single units for association and clustering, since linkage in the cohort was strong. Across around 400 genotyped donors of the cohort, an average of approximately 240,000 unique TCR beta nucleotide sequences per donor were sequenced, and roughly 20% of those sequences were non-productive.

Findings and caveats that apply to the study as a whole: A total of fewer than 200 TCR beta chains were listed by the study as associated with cytomegalovirus. HLA typing was unavailable for some donors at each locus, so association tests used only the typed subset. A further reported finding was that TCR beta sequences accurately predicted the HLA-A and HLA-B alleles for most subjects in the first cohort. V-gene and J-gene trimming of TCR beta chains was associated with a missense DCLRE1C variant in a later genetic analysis, and the association was replicated in an independent cohort. In vitro tests confirmed that a few of the cytomegalovirus-associated TCR beta chains recognize cytomegalovirus antigens. In a later analysis, HLA-associated TCR beta chains were found to be more clonally expanded and to have lower generation probabilities than equally common non-associated chains. A cluster of highly shared sequence variants was judged likely to be a technical artifact of the sequencing pipeline. CMV serostatus was the only immune exposure information available for the cohort. Some IMGT-functional V segments, including TRBV6-2 and TRBV6-3, could not be distinguished by the 87-base-pair reads and were therefore excluded. According to the authors, the approach could potentially be generalized to other disease states and immunological phenotypes. In a later analysis, some 18,000 TCR beta sequences were associated with specific HLA alleles at a false discovery rate of 0.05. When HLA alleles, especially DR and DQ, strongly co-occurred, TCR associations were difficult to assign to individual alleles. This cohort had only TCR beta chains sequenced, and the lack of alpha or paired-chain data limited which features could be detected. The classifier was reported to diagnose cytomegalovirus status with high specificity and sensitivity in both the original and validation cohorts. Roughly uniform sequencing depth across donors was assumed in presence/absence analyses, although this assumption may not hold. A later analysis reported that several top co-occurrence clusters appeared linked to parvovirus B19, influenza, CMV and Epstein-Barr virus. In a later analysis, TCR association rates were found to vary across HLA loci, with the most associated TCRs seen for DRB1 alleles and the fewest for HLA-C alleles. Most TCR sequences were observed very rarely across donors, whereas some public TCRs were present in many individuals. According to a later genetic analysis, donors in an Asian-associated ancestry cluster had fewer N-insertions in productive TCRs than the roughly 670-donor mean. The earlier analysis of 587 of the donors excluded 15 to 20 rarely observed V segments, including chromosome 9 orphons, because counts were too low. According to a later analysis, most CMV-associated TCR beta chains appeared to be HLA-restricted, and the HLA associations seemed to be driven largely by CMV exposure. In an earlier analysis of more than 500 of the donors, most TCR beta V segments appeared in productive rearrangements about 87% or about 30% of the time, broadly matching IMGT annotations. Linkage disequilibrium might explain the correlated functional status among segregating V segments, but an unknown experimental factor could not be excluded.

The cohort was made up of approximately 700 healthy bone marrow donors. At the time of sampling, every cohort member was nominally healthy, though immune exposures that went unrecorded were likely present. The donor tested CMV seropositive and was one of the 289 seropositive cohort members. Every donor gave a peripheral blood sample, and the peripheral blood mononuclear cells from that sample were used for TCR beta sequencing. Genomic DNA was extracted from the blood cell samples with the Qiagen DNeasy Blood Extraction Kit. V and J are truncated by 7 bases and 4 bases respectively, leaving an intervening sequence of 21 bases. Taken from the germline V gene (reference sequence), the CDR1 and CDR2 loops are SGHKS and YYEKEE. The CDR3 holds 15 amino acids from the cysteine to the phenylalanine. The read is trimmed to its CDR3 DNA, 45 bases read in frame from base 1. Receptor amplification or capture employed the immunoSEQ multiplex PCR assay. The multiplex PCR relied on a mix of 60 forward primers for TCR Vbeta segments and 13 reverse primers for TCR Jbeta segments. The CDR3 region of rearranged TCR beta genes was amplified from genomic DNA with a multiplex PCR assay. The Illumina HiSeq System was used to sequence the amplified TCR beta libraries as 87-base-pair reads. Per the original workflow: In a later analysis, some 80 million unique TCR beta chains were counted across the 500 to 850 repertoires, and roughly 11 million of these chains were shared by at least two donors. A nearest-neighbor algorithm error-corrected the raw reads and collapsed the reads into unique sequences, merging closely related sequences to remove PCR and sequencing errors. Alignment of CDR3 sequences to IMGT reference sequences was used to assign V, D and J gene segments. For a sequence to be retained, a match of at least six nucleotides was required to both a V gene segment and a J gene segment. A rearrangement counted as productive if the CDR3 had no stop codons and remained in frame with V and J, and every other rearrangement counted as non-productive. CDR3 was defined according to IMGT convention as the region running from the second conserved V-encoded cysteine to the conserved J-encoded phenylalanine. The earlier analysis of about 610 of the donors excluded sequences that lacked an unambiguous match to a single V gene segment. An earlier analysis of a few hundred of the donors classified V segments as functional when productive rearrangements were above 56.7% and as segregating when the standard deviation between donors was above 5%. A statistical classification framework was developed to diagnose cytomegalovirus status using the catalog of TCR beta chain sequences. V and J gene assignment, in a later analysis, came from comparing TCR nucleotide sequences with IMGT/GENE-DB human TR gene sequences. The TCRdist pipeline was used in a later analysis to assign CDR3 sequences and most-parsimonious VDJ recombination scenarios. In a later analysis, each TCR beta chain was defined by its CDR3 amino acid sequence together with its V-gene family, and reads lacking a unique V-gene family were excluded. As a way to deal with suspected cross-contamination and a sequencing artifact, a later analysis dropped 500 to 700 nucleotide sequences that were highly shared and had low generation probability. For each public chain, a later analysis derived a clonal expansion index from normalized ranks of inferred template counts within each repertoire. Generation probabilities in a later analysis came from a VDJ recombination model fitted to out-of-frame rearrangements, and those results were checked against IGoR. In a later analysis, TCR-TCR, TCR-HLA and TCR-CMV co-occurrence was scored with hypergeometric tests, and a repertoire-size bias correction was applied to TCR pairs. In a later analysis, false discovery rates were estimated by permuting HLA or CMV assignments 20 times. In a later analysis, co-occurring TCRs were grouped with DBSCAN, and TCRdist sequence similarity was added when clustering was performed within HLA-allele-positive subsets. Co-occurrence clustering excluded repertoires with fewer than 30,000 or more than 120,000 public chains, plus five with anomalous nucleotide sharing. TCRdb obtained this table from immuneACCESS and retained in-frame rearrangements with V and J assigned. These tables miss some clones; where compared with another copy, unresolved V genes account for less than half of the shortfall, and the remainder is unexplained. V, J and clone size were drawn from that table, and D and trimming were deduced from the DNA. The sample table holds roughly 160,000 clones, of which nearly 80% were seen once. The top ten clones comprise roughly 10% of the sample.

The clonotype was recovered from a man in his late teens or twenties in good health and CMV-seropositive. Rearrangement joined TRBV5-5 to TRBJ2-7; a tentative D call is TRBD2 (6 bases match). The sequenced sample was PBMCs. The DNA sequence is TGTGCCAGCCAACCCCTAAGACTAGGAGGTTACGAGCAGTACTTC. It specifies CASQPLRLGGYEQYF.